This section outlines one T cell receptor beta chain sequence together with its context. In its sample, this clonotype was seen once. The antigen it binds to is not known. No base-level quality is on record; no much larger clone is a single base apart. Evidence from a single read is weak. The library relied on bulk RNA-seq. Sequenced using an Illumina HiSeq 2500. From the authors' description of their analysis: For the separate targeted TCR-seq dataset, CDR3 sequences were extracted and quantified from raw reads using MiXCR version 2.1.5 with default parameters. TCR-beta clones in the separate targeted TCR-seq dataset were defined according to the combination of V gene, J gene and CDR3 sequence. In the separate targeted TCR-seq dataset, clones with fewer than three counts were removed, then only the 90% most strongly expressed clones per sample were retained. The separate targeted TCR-seq dataset calculated Treg-Tconv overlap for each tissue as the number of shared clones divided by the total number of Treg clones, multiplied by 100. TCRdb reran the public reads through fastp at Q25 and MiXCR, keeping productive beta chains. Merged by CDR3 protein, the rows form single entries marked with the most common genes and DNA. These V and J calls rely on TCRdb rather than the paper's analysis. Within this sample are 2,000 to 2,500 distinct CDR3 sequences, with roughly 81% of them counted one time only. Jointly, the top ten make up around 1.5% of the sample.

The record originates from a study of draining lymph node invasion in breast cancer (dated by TCRdb to the early 2020s). Background for the entire study: Metastasis in lymph nodes was diagnosed using histology and cytokeratin immunohistochemistry and was confirmed with EpCAM/CD45 flow cytometry. In a separate targeted assay, bulk TCR-beta CDR3 sequencing compared sorted memory regulatory T cells and memory conventional CD4 T cells across breast cancer tissues. From each patient, matched non-invaded and tumor-invaded tumor-draining lymph nodes and the primary tumor were collected, and both Treg and Tconv subsets were profiled. In the separate targeted TCR sequencing, lymph nodes from a handful of patients were covered, and primary tumors were sequenced for three of those patients. Paper-wide results and their limitations: The tumor top-100 clone tracking analysis was possible in only two patients. In the targeted TCR-seq data, Tregs appeared more clonally expanded than Tconvs in all tissues, and both subsets were less diverse in tumor than lymph nodes. Within each tissue, roughly 12-25% of Treg TCRs were also found among Tconvs, a result interpreted as suggesting peripheral Treg induction. Detection of some of the top 100 tumor clones in both invaded and non-invaded nodes suggests recirculation between tumor and draining nodes. Whether Treg conversion occurred in a given organ or whether converted Tregs recirculated between nodes and tumor could not be resolved from the data. TCRs shared between Treg and Tconv subsets were regarded as suggestive, but not proof, of a common clonal origin.

Memory conventional CD4 T cells were sorted as CD4+ CD45RA- CD25- cells. Tumor-draining lymph nodes were classified as non-invaded or invaded according to absence or presence of metastatic tumor cells. Before staining and sorting, T cells were pre-enriched using a Miltenyi Pan T Cell isolation kit. Immunohistochemistry for estrogen receptor, progesterone receptor, HER2 and Ki-67 was used to characterize primary tumors. Within a few hours after surgery, fresh surgical tissue was processed by cutting the tissue into small fragments. Tissue fragments were enzymatically digested with Liberase TL plus DNase for 20 to 25 minutes and were then filtered through a 40-micrometer strainer. After DAPI live/dead staining, cells were sorted on a BD FACS Aria II at roughly 96-99% purity. Sorted cells were lysed in TCL buffer and RNA was purified with a Norgen Single Cell RNA purification kit including DNase treatment.

Sequenced: sorted memory CD4+ effector T cells from a lymph node. The cell subset or site label corresponds to: CD45RA-negative sorted CD4+ T cells (memory Tconv or effector/memory Treg). This sequence originates from a female donor with luminal breast cancer.

This receptor carries the CDR3 CASSLLRTAGELFF. The DNA sequence is as follows: TGTGCCAGCAGCTTGTTAAGGACGGCCGGGGAGCTGTTTTTT. Recombination joined TRBV11-2 with TRBJ2-2; the D gene assignment is ambiguous. Reading the germline V gene gives CDR1 SGHAT and CDR2 FQNNGV. V and J are truncated by 3 bases and 6 bases respectively, leaving an intervening sequence of 11 bases. The cysteine opens and the phenylalanine closes a CDR3 of 14 amino acids. The kept DNA is CDR3 alone, 42 bases in frame from the first base.